A selection of T cell receptor beta chains follows, all from one sample in a study of identical twins. TCRdb redid the calling of the 5' RACE reads with MiXCR, one entry per CDR3 protein. The data contain some 660,000 distinct CDR3 sequences, roughly 8% of them singletons. These data are also associated with another study on yellow fever vaccine responses in identical twins.

Sequencing input: PBMCs. The receptors originated from a woman in her late teens or twenties in good health. The CDR3 runs from the conserved cysteine through the conserved F or W. The order of the fields is clone size, D gene, J gene, V gene, CDR3 protein, CDR3 DNA. A D gene is named only where the DNA matches it firmly. Clone size is stated in some rows and not others, as once, few, many or a class when expanded.

many | TRBD1 | TRBJ1-6 | TRBV5-6 | CASSADRVDSPLHF | TGTGCCAGCAGCGCGGACAGGGTCGATTCACCCCTCCACTTT
few | TRBD2 | TRBJ2-3 | TRBV2 | CASSGDPGLAEPPPTDTQYF | TGTGCCAGCAGCGGAGACCCGGGACTAGCGGAACCGCCGCCCACAGATACGCAGTATTTT
. | . | TRBJ2-1 | TRBV6-1 | CASSPTAQPYNEQFF | TGTGCCAGCAGTCCGACAGCCCAGCCCTACAATGAGCAGTTCTTC
many | TRBD2 | TRBJ2-7 | TRBV3-1 | CASSQDPPGLAGILSYEQYF | TGTGCCAGCAGCCAAGATCCTCCGGGACTAGCGGGGATTTTATCCTACGAGCAGTACTTC
many | . | TRBJ2-1 | TRBV4-2 | CASSQDQGGQFF | TGTGCCAGCAGCCAAGATCAGGGTGGGCAGTTCTTC
few | TRBD1 | TRBJ2-7 | TRBV29-1 | CSVELTGQGNYEQYF | TGCAGCGTTGAACTCACCGGACAGGGAAACTACGAGCAGTACTTC
few | . | TRBJ2-2 | TRBV7-2 | CASSEFTELGELFF | TGTGCCAGCAGCGAATTTACGGAACTTGGGGAGCTGTTTTTT
few | TRBD1 | TRBJ2-1 | TRBV4-3 | CASSQDRERNEQFF | TGCGCCAGCAGCCAGGACAGGGAGAGGAATGAGCAGTTCTTC
. | . | TRBJ2-7 | TRBV20-1 | CSATGGVADPYEQYF | TGCAGTGCTACAGGTGGGGTAGCGGACCCCTACGAGCAGTACTTC
. | . | TRBJ2-5 | TRBV27 | CASSSLDGETQYF | TGTGCCAGCAGTTCTCTGGACGGAGAGACCCAGTACTTC
. | . | TRBJ2-2 | TRBV3-1 | CASSQDGRGKAGELFF | TGTGCCAGCAGCCAAGACGGGCGGGGTAAGGCCGGGGAGCTGTTTTTT
. | . | TRBJ1-5 | TRBV3-1 | CASSQDTGINQPQHF | TGTGCCAGCAGCCAGGACACAGGGATCAATCAGCCCCAGCATTTT
few | . | TRBJ1-4 | TRBV5-5 | CASSSRVATNEKLFF | TGTGCCAGCAGCTCCCGCGTTGCAACTAATGAAAAACTGTTTTTT
. | TRBD2 | TRBJ2-3 | TRBV3-1 | CASSQGLAGASTDTQYF | TGTGCCAGCAGCCAAGGACTAGCGGGGGCTAGCACAGATACGCAGTATTTT
few | TRBD2 | TRBJ2-3 | TRBV6-5 | CASSYVGGGTDTQYF | TGTGCCAGCAGTTACGTGGGAGGGGGCACAGATACGCAGTATTTT
many | TRBD1 | TRBJ2-3 | TRBV7-8 | CASSFNSGTGADTQYF | TGTGCCAGCAGCTTCAATTCCGGGACAGGGGCCGATACGCAGTATTTT
once | . | TRBJ2-7 | TRBV7-2 | CASSLDRLPQVDF | TGTGCCAGCAGCTTAGATCGGCTACCCCAAGTGGACTTC
. | TRBD1 | TRBJ2-6 | TRBV15 | CATSRETPGTGRSGANVLTF | TGTGCCACCAGCAGAGAGACCCCCGGGACAGGCCGCTCTGGGGCCAACGTCCTGACTTTC
few | . | TRBJ2-7 | TRBV20-1 | CSATYLAYEQYF | TGCAGTGCCACCTACCTAGCGTACGAGCAGTACTTC
. | TRBD2 | TRBJ2-3 | TRBV28 | CASSYLHQGLAGSDTQYF | TGTGCCAGCAGTTACTTACATCAAGGACTAGCGGGATCGGATACGCAGTATTTT
. | . | TRBJ2-3 | TRBV4-3 | CASSAHGTDTQYF | TGCGCCAGCAGCGCCCACGGCACAGATACGCAGTATTTT
few | TRBD1 | TRBJ1-2 | TRBV20-1 | CSLKGQGDGYTF | TGCAGCCTAAAGGGACAGGGGGATGGCTACACCTTC
few | . | TRBJ2-7 | TRBV7-2 | CASSVPSPYEQYF | TGTGCCAGCAGTGTTCCTAGCCCCTACGAGCAGTACTTC
few | . | TRBJ2-7 | TRBV6-2/TRBV6-3 | CASKSTGEQYF | TGTGCCAGCAAATCCACGGGCGAGCAGTACTTC
few | . | TRBJ2-7 | TRBV4-2 | CASSQEVGLHSYEQYF | TGTGCCAGCAGCCAAGAAGTGGGACTCCACTCCTACGAGCAGTACTTC
. | . | TRBJ2-7 | TRBV19 | CASSVTGVNSYEQYF | TGTGCCAGTAGTGTCACGGGGGTCAACTCCTACGAGCAGTACTTC
. | TRBD1 | TRBJ1-1 | TRBV6-1 | CASRARDRGYTEAFF | TGTGCCAGCAGGGCCCGGGACAGGGGCTACACTGAAGCTTTCTTT
few | TRBD2 | TRBJ2-3 | TRBV6-2/TRBV6-3 | CASIPYSGRATTDTQYF | TGTGCCAGCATCCCCTATAGCGGGAGGGCAACCACAGATACGCAGTATTTT
many | TRBD1 | TRBJ2-5 | TRBV4-3 | CASSQGTGRSTAQYF | TGCGCCAGCAGCCAAGGGACAGGACGGAGCACGGCCCAGTACTTC
many | . | TRBJ1-1 | TRBV6-4 | CASSDSAGNTEAFF | TGTGCCAGCAGTGACTCCGCGGGGAACACTGAAGCTTTCTTT
. | . | TRBJ2-2 | TRBV28 | CASSFAGNTGELFF | TGTGCCAGCAGTTTTGCCGGGAACACCGGGGAGCTGTTTTTT